The entry below describes one T cell receptor beta chain. V lost 7 bases to trimming and J lost 5 bases, with 11 bases between them. Germline loops: CDR1 SGHAT, CDR2 FQNNGV. The CDR3 contains 12 residues. This sample stems from a study of control samples from healthy donors and cancer patients. Sequencing used immunoSEQ multiplex PCR; TCRdb keeps in-frame clones, though not all of them. The sample has some 140,000 clones; about nine tenths are singletons. The rearrangement uses TRBV11-2 and TRBJ1-1; the D is unclear. This receptor was obtained from a woman aged 30 to 39 in good health. The sequenced material came from blood. The CDR3 coding sequence is TGTGCCAGCATGACCTGGGGAACTGAAGCTTTCTTT. Translated, it gives CASMTWGTEAFF.